The 21 T cell receptor beta chains in this list originate from one sample, sequenced in a study of T cell repertoires in cytomegalovirus infection. No antigen has been identified for these receptors. TCRdb redid the calling of the reads with MiXCR, one entry per CDR3 protein. Of 90,000 to 120,000 distinct CDR3 sequences detected, roughly 39% appear once; the ten largest clones hold around 70%. This sample comprised CD8+ T cells from cultured PBMCs, obtained from culture after CMV antigen stimulation. The receptors derive from a human donor in good health (CMV status not recorded). Some clones in this sample may be carry-over from other donors' samples.

This clonotype came up a few times. The rearrangement links TRBV2 to TRBJ2-7; the D is unclear. Deletions cut 4 bases from V and 1 base from J, with 8 bases between. The CDR3 totals 13 residues. Germline V CDR1 and CDR2: SNHLY, FYNNEI. CDR3 DNA sequence: TGTGCCAGCAGTGCCGAGACATCCTACGAGCAGTACTTC. It specifies CASSAETSYEQYF.

The genes are TRBV27 and TRBJ2-3, with no clear D. Germline assignment: CDR1 MNHEY and CDR2 SMNVEV (reference sequence). V dropped 5 bases and J dropped 2 bases, with 11 bases sitting between them. The length of the CDR3 is 14 residues. CDR3 sequence (DNA): TGTGCCAGCAGTCCGCTGACCTTCACAGATACGCAGTATTTT. It yields the protein CASSPLTFTDTQYF.

This clonotype was observed many times. This chain links TRBV7-3 with TRBJ2-1; TRBD2 agrees at 8 bases. This CDR3 spans 15 amino acids. V was pared by 5 bases and J by 3 bases, with 6 bases of the junction left unmatched. The germline gives CDR1 SGHTA, CDR2 FQGTGA. CDR3 sequence: CASSASGTSYNEQFF. CDR3 DNA: TGTGCCAGCAGCGCCTCCGGGACTAGCTACAATGAGCAGTTCTTC.

This clonotype was seen repeatedly, ten times or more. The chain uses TRBV24-1 and TRBJ1-1; no reliable D call. CDR1 and CDR2 (germline): KGHDR, SFDVKD. V lost 9 bases and J 6 bases, leaving 4 bases between the germline ends. The CDR3 runs 9 residues. The CDR3 sequence is CATGAEAFF. The CDR3 DNA is TGTGCCACCGGAGCTGAAGCTTTCTTT.

The V call is TRBV7-9, the J call TRBJ1-1; TRBD1 aligns across 10 bases. The CDR3 runs to 14 residues. The germline CDR1 and CDR2 sequences are SEHNR and FQNEAQ (reference sequence). Trimming cost V 4 bases and J 7 bases; bases outside gene matches: 6. This CDR3 is CASSSGTGEIEAFF. CDR3 DNA sequence: TGTGCCAGCAGCTCTGGGACAGGGGAGATTGAAGCTTTCTTT.

This clonotype came up many times. V and J are TRBV2 and TRBJ1-2; 7 nucleotides agree with TRBD1. Germline values: CDR1 SNHLY, CDR2 FYNNEI. CDR3 size: 15 residues. With 5 bases clipped from V and 7 bases from J, the junction kept 13 bases outside the gene matches. The CDR3 DNA reads as TGTGCCAGCAGTTACCGGGGAGGGGGCGGCTCTGGCTACACCTTC. Protein product: CASSYRGGGGSGYTF.

The rearrangement links TRBV4-1 to TRBJ2-7; a weak D match, TRBD1 (6 bases). The CDR3 runs to 14 residues. Trimming took off 3 bases at V and 2 bases at J, with 11 bases between the two ends. From germline, CDR1 is MGHRA and CDR2 YSYEKL. This CDR3 is CASSHRQDTYEQYF. CDR3 DNA: TGCGCCAGCAGCCACCGACAGGACACCTACGAGCAGTACTTC.

The chain links TRBV4-1 to TRBJ2-1; D is possibly TRBD1 (6 bases). Trimming took off 1 base at V and 6 bases at J, with 13 bases between the two ends. The CDR3 is 15 residues long. Germline CDR1 and CDR2: MGHRA and YSYEKL. In DNA, the CDR3 is TGCGCCAGCAGCCAAGTCGAGGGACACCTCAATGAGCAGTTCTTC. Translation: CASSQVEGHLNEQFF.

This chain joins TRBV10-3 and TRBJ2-1, with 9 bases identical to TRBD2. This CDR3 region has 15 residues. Trimming at V came to 2 bases and at J to 9 bases, leaving 8 bases not matched to a gene. The germline V gene has CDR1 ENHRY and CDR2 SYGVKD. CDR3 residues: CAISELAGNSGEQFF. DNA of the CDR3: TGTGCCATCAGTGAGCTAGCGGGGAATAGCGGTGAGCAGTTCTTC.

This clonotype is medium-sized in the sample. The rearrangement uses TRBV7-2 and TRBJ2-2; 8 positions match TRBD1. This CDR3 contains 16 residues. The germline V gene has CDR1 SGHTA and CDR2 FQGNSA. J gave up 2 bases and V 5 bases, and 7 bases lay outside the gene matches. The CDR3: CASSNRGTGNTGELFF. The CDR3 bases are TGTGCCAGCAGCAACCGAGGGACAGGAAACACCGGGGAGCTGTTTTTT. The full variable domain, its missing parts supplied by reference TRBV7-2 and TRBJ2-2, is GAGVSQSPSNKVTEKGKDVELRCDPISGHTALYWYRQSLGQGLEFLIYFQGNSAPDKSGLPSDRFSAERTGGSVSTLTIQRTQQEDSAVYLCASSNRGTGNTGELFFGEGSRLTVL.

The rearrangement links TRBV6-5 to TRBJ2-5, with TRBD2 matching 11 bases. V gave up 4 bases and J gave up 0 bases; unmatched junction bases: 1. This CDR3 has 15 amino acids. From germline, CDR1 is MNHEY and CDR2 SVGAGI. DNA of the CDR3: TGTGCCAGCAGTTTAGCGGGGGGGGACCAAGAGACCCAGTACTTC. The encoded protein is CASSLAGGDQETQYF.

The chain combines TRBV7-6 with TRBJ2-7; D is ambiguous. The CDR3 is 15 residues long. CDR1 and CDR2 from the germline V gene are SGHVS and FNYEAQ. V was cut by 1 base and J by 2 bases, with 12 bases left in between. The CDR3 DNA reads TGTGCCAGCAGCTTAGAGAAAGGGTGGGCCTACGAGCAGTACTTC. Encoded protein: CASSLEKGWAYEQYF.

The chain joins TRBV12-3 or TRBV12-4 to TRBJ2-1; no definite D call. This CDR3 has 12 amino acids. V was pared by 6 bases and J by 4 bases, with 7 bases between. The CDR3 spells CASRLGYNEQFF. The CDR3 bases are TGTGCCAGCAGACTTGGGTACAATGAGCAGTTCTTC.

The V call is TRBV4-1, the J call TRBJ1-1; no definite D call. Germline V CDR1 and CDR2: MGHRA, YSYEKL. V lost 0 bases, J lost 4 bases, and 15 bases lay in between. The CDR3 sequence is 16 residues long. The CDR3 region has the DNA TGCGCCAGCAGCCAAGATAGCGCAGGTCGGTCCACTGAAGCTTTCTTT. It specifies CASSQDSAGRSTEAFF.

The rearrangement joins TRBV29-1 to TRBJ2-5; perhaps D is TRBD1 or TRBD2 (5 bases each). V shed 6 bases and J shed 5 bases, with 10 bases lying between them. The CDR3 runs to 11 residues. CDR1 is SQVTM and CDR2 is ANQGSEA in the germline V gene. The CDR3 here is CSVGEWETQYF. CDR3 sequence (DNA): TGCAGCGTGGGGGAATGGGAGACCCAGTACTTC.

This clonotype was observed a handful of times. The J gene is TRBJ2-1, the V gene TRBV7-4; no firm D call. In germline, CDR1 is SGHVT, CDR2 SQSDAQ. V was trimmed by 1 base and J by 8 bases, leaving 15 bases between them. The CDR3 is made up of 15 amino acids. The CDR3, as DNA: TGTGCCAGCAGCTTAGAAGCAGCTCCCCAATATGAGCAGTTCTTC. It is translated as CASSLEAAPQYEQFF. The complete variable domain, with remaining parts taken from reference TRBV7-4 and TRBJ2-1, reads GAGVSQSPRYKVAKRGRDVALRCDSISGHVTLYWYRQTLGQGSEVLTYSQSDAQRDKSGRPSGRFSAERPERSVSTLKIQRTEQGDSAVYLCASSLEAAPQYEQFFGPGTRLTVL.

This clonotype was observed a handful of times. The chain links TRBV5-4 to TRBJ2-1; D might be TRBD1 or TRBD2, each matching 6 bases. V was clipped by 3 bases and J by 4 bases, with 14 bases between them. Germline CDR1 reads SGHNT; CDR2 reads YYREEE (reference sequence). The CDR3 runs 15 residues. The CDR3 here is CASSSKTGTYNEQFF. The DNA of the CDR3 is TGTGCCAGCAGCTCAAAAACAGGGACTTACAATGAGCAGTTCTTC. The variable domain in full, completed from reference TRBV5-4 and TRBJ2-1, reads ETGVTQSPTHLIKTRGQQVTLRCSSQSGHNTVSWYQQALGQGPQFIFQYYREEENGRGNFPPRFSGLQFPNYSSELNVNALELDDSALYLCASSSKTGTYNEQFFGPGTRLTVL.

This clonotype was seen repeatedly, ten times or more. The chain uses TRBV7-2 and TRBJ1-3; D might be TRBD1 (6 bases). This CDR3 spans 16 amino acids. Germline lookup yields CDR1 SGHTA and CDR2 FQGNSA. V was cut by 1 base and J by 5 bases, with 15 bases left in between. The CDR3 DNA is TGTGCCAGCAGCTTAGACGTACGACAGGCTAGAAACACCATATATTTT. Amino acids: CASSLDVRQARNTIYF.

This sequence joins TRBV7-6 and TRBJ2-1, with 9 bases identical to TRBD2. Germline assignment: CDR1 SGHVS and CDR2 FNYEAQ. V lost 4 bases and J lost 10; bases outside the gene matches: 11. The length of the CDR3 is 15 residues. Written as DNA, the CDR3 is TGTGCCAGCAGCTCCCTCCGCGGGGGGGCACAGGAGCAGTTCTTC. Protein product: CASSSLRGGAQEQFF.

The chain employs TRBV5-5 and TRBJ1-6; TRBD1 matches 7 bases. Germline CDR1 is SGHKS and CDR2 is YYEKEE (reference sequence). The CDR3 runs 15 residues. The ends lost 1 base at V and 10 bases at J; junction bases unmatched: 8. The CDR3 bases are TGTGCCAGCAGCTTGTATGGACAGGTGGCGTCACCCCTCCACTTT. As protein: CASSLYGQVASPLHF.

The genes are TRBV19 and TRBJ1-1, with TRBD1 identical over 8 bases. The CDR3 has 14 residues. Germline lookup yields CDR1 LNHDA and CDR2 SQIVND (reference sequence). V shed 4 bases and J 1 base; nucleotides not matched to a gene: 2. CDR3 sequence reads: CASSNDRGNTEAFF. CDR3 DNA: TGTGCCAGTAGTAACGACAGGGGGAACACTGAAGCTTTCTTT.